These T cell receptor beta chains were read from a single sample in a study of Ad26.COV2.S vaccination and SARS-CoV-2 variants. TCRdb's table, derived via immunoSEQ multiplex PCR, lists solely in-frame clones and lacks some. The sample lists fewer than 400,000 clones, 85% occurring once. The specimen was peripheral blood, collected in a trial of Ad26.COV2.S vaccine versus placebo. These TCRs come from a person between 18 and 60 years old who received the Ad26.COV2.S COVID-19 vaccine or a placebo. Each CDR3 is given with its conserved first and last residue. The D gene is left open where the match is weak. Not all rows give a size; the values are once, few, many and, for expanded clones, a class.

J gene: TRBJ1-1
clone size: .
V gene: TRBV7-2
D gene: .
CDR3 DNA: TGTGCCAGCGCAAACACAGGGCCTGAAGCTTTCTTT
CDR3 protein: CASANTGPEAFF

J gene: TRBJ2-3
clone size: few
V gene: TRBV7-6
D gene: TRBD2
CDR3 DNA: TGTGCCAGCAGCTCTAGGGCCGGGTCGGGGGGGCAATACTTAACAGATACGCAGTATTTT
CDR3 protein: CASSSRAGSGGQYLTDTQYF

J gene: TRBJ2-1
clone size: .
V gene: TRBV7-3
D gene: TRBD2
CDR3 DNA: TGTGCCAGCGGAGCGGGGGTGTTGAATGAGCAGTTCTTC
CDR3 protein: CASGAGVLNEQFF

J gene: TRBJ1-6
clone size: .
V gene: TRBV12-3/TRBV12-4
D gene: .
CDR3 DNA: TGTGCCAGCAGGACAGTCGAGGGCTCACCCCTCCACTTT
CDR3 protein: CASRTVEGSPLHF

J gene: TRBJ1-5
clone size: once
V gene: TRBV4-1
D gene: TRBD1
CDR3 DNA: TGCGCCAGCAGCCTCCAGACAGGGGTTAATCAGCCCCAGCATTTT
CDR3 protein: CASSLQTGVNQPQHF

J gene: TRBJ1-2
clone size: .
V gene: TRBV6-6
D gene: .
CDR3 DNA: TGTGCCAGCAGCGACAGGAACTATGGCTACACCTTC
CDR3 protein: CASSDRNYGYTF

J gene: TRBJ2-7
clone size: .
V gene: TRBV6-5
D gene: TRBD1
CDR3 DNA: TGTGCCAGCAGTCGGACAGGAACCTACGAGCAGTACTTC
CDR3 protein: CASSRTGTYEQYF

J gene: TRBJ1-3
clone size: .
V gene: TRBV6-5
D gene: .
CDR3 DNA: TGTGCCAGCAGTAAGGTTTTCACTGGAAACACCATATATTTT
CDR3 protein: CASSKVFTGNTIYF

J gene: TRBJ2-1
clone size: .
V gene: TRBV4-2
D gene: .
CDR3 DNA: TGTGCCAGCAGCCCCCCCATGGGAAATGAGCAGTTCTTC
CDR3 protein: CASSPPMGNEQFF

J gene: TRBJ2-7
clone size: .
V gene: TRBV13
D gene: TRBD2
CDR3 DNA: TGTGCCAGCAGCTCGCTCCCGTATGGGGCGGGGGAGAACTACGAGCAGTACTTC
CDR3 protein: CASSSLPYGAGENYEQYF

J gene: TRBJ1-1
clone size: .
V gene: TRBV7-3
D gene: .
CDR3 DNA: TGTGCCAGCAGCTTAGCCCGCGGGACTGAAGCTTTCTTT
CDR3 protein: CASSLARGTEAFF

J gene: TRBJ2-1
clone size: .
V gene: TRBV6-5
D gene: TRBD2
CDR3 DNA: TGTGCCAGCAGTCTGAGCGGGGGCCACTACAATGAGCAGTTCTTC
CDR3 protein: CASSLSGGHYNEQFF

J gene: TRBJ2-3
clone size: .
V gene: TRBV13
D gene: .
CDR3 DNA: TGTGCCAGCAGCCCGAGGACCTGGACAGATACGCAGTATTTT
CDR3 protein: CASSPRTWTDTQYF

J gene: TRBJ2-7
clone size: .
V gene: TRBV10-3
D gene: .
CDR3 DNA: TGTGCCATCAGTCTGGACAGCTACGAGCAGTACTTC
CDR3 protein: CAISLDSYEQYF

J gene: TRBJ1-5
clone size: .
V gene: TRBV5-6
D gene: TRBD1
CDR3 DNA: TGTGCCAGCAGTAGACAGGGGACGGGCAATCAGCCCCAGCATTTT
CDR3 protein: CASSRQGTGNQPQHF

J gene: TRBJ1-1
clone size: .
V gene: TRBV27
D gene: TRBD1
CDR3 DNA: TGTGCCAGCACCCGAGGGGGCGGGAACACTGAAGCTTTCTTT
CDR3 protein: CASTRGGGNTEAFF

J gene: TRBJ2-1
clone size: once
V gene: TRBV27
D gene: TRBD2
CDR3 DNA: TGTGCCAGCAGTTGGGGACTAGCGGGGAACAATGAGCAGTTCTTC
CDR3 protein: CASSWGLAGNNEQFF